The 5 T cell receptor beta chains listed next were all sequenced from one sample in a study of blood T cell repertoires in COVID-19. Libraries were prepared by immunoSEQ multiplex PCR; TCRdb keeps only in-frame clonotypes and omits some of them. The data contain 180,000 or so clones, approximately 85% of them singletons. The specimen sequenced was peripheral blood. The receptors derive from a woman aged 60-70 years with acute or convalescent COVID-19.

The CDR3 sequence is CASSRPRDRQETQYF. CDR3 coding DNA: TGTGCCAGCAGCCGACCCCGGGACAGGCAAGAGACCCAGTACTTC. J is TRBJ2-5 and V is TRBV7-9; 8 bases line up with TRBD1. CDR3 length equals 15 residues. J gave up 2 bases and V 5 bases, and 7 bases lay outside the gene matches. Germline V lookup: CDR1 SEHNR, CDR2 FQNEAQ (reference sequence).

The V call is TRBV9, the J call TRBJ2-2; 8 bases fit TRBD2. With 0 bases clipped from V and 5 bases from J, the junction kept 6 bases outside the gene matches. Looked up from germline, CDR1 is SGDLS and CDR2 is YYNGEE. The CDR3 is made up of 16 amino acids. CDR3 region: CASSVEQAGVTGELFF. In DNA, the CDR3 is TGTGCCAGCAGCGTAGAGCAAGCGGGAGTTACCGGGGAGCTGTTTTTT. Combining the CDR3 with reference TRBV9 and TRBJ2-2 gives the whole variable domain DSGVTQTPKHLITATGQRVTLRCSPRSGDLSVYWYQQSLDQGLQFLIQYYNGEERAKGNILERFSAQQFPDLHSELNLSSLELGDSALYFCASSVEQAGVTGELFFGEGSRLTVL.

This chain uses TRBV12-5 with TRBJ1-6; no reliable D call. CDR1 and CDR2 from the germline V gene are LGHNT and FRNRAP. V was trimmed by 1 base and J by 3 bases, leaving 7 bases between them. The length of the CDR3 is 15 residues. In DNA form, the CDR3 reads TGTGCTAGTGGTTTGGGCGGCGTCTATAATTCACCCCTCCACTTT. Amino acid sequence: CASGLGGVYNSPLHF.

The chain recombines TRBV9 with TRBJ2-3; the D gene is possibly TRBD1 (6 bases). V was trimmed by 0 bases and J by 9 bases, leaving 11 bases between them. The length of the CDR3 is 13 residues. Germline V gene sequence: CDR1 SGDLS, CDR2 YYNGEE. This CDR3 is CASSVEGGVTQYF. The CDR3 DNA follows: TGTGCCAGCAGCGTAGAAGGGGGTGTGACGCAGTATTTT.

CDR3 nucleotides: TGCAGCGTTTCCCTACTATCCGGTCTCCCGGGGGGAGATACGCAGTATTTT. It encodes CSVSLLSGLPGGDTQYF. The V and J genes are TRBV29-1 and TRBJ2-3; TRBD2 matches 7 bases. Germline CDR1 and CDR2: SQVTM and ANQGSEA. This CDR3 is built from 17 residues. The V gene end was trimmed by 5 bases and the J gene end by 5 bases; junction bases not matched to a gene: 19.